The rows below give T cell receptor beta chains drawn from one sample of a study of blood T cell repertoires in COVID-19. TCRdb's table, derived via immunoSEQ multiplex PCR, lists solely in-frame clones and lacks some. The sample has 250,000 or so clones; 70% to 90% are singletons. Material: peripheral blood. The receptors were gathered from a man between 25 and 39 years old with COVID-19, enrolled during active disease. Each CDR3 is given with its conserved first and last residue.

V: TRBV29-1
CDR3: CSVGQGVTEAFF

V: TRBV2
CDR3: CASSEGTGPSYGYTF

V: TRBV18
CDR3: CASSPPASGNRNEQFF

V: TRBV6-5
CDR3: CASSYSRGTVGQFF

V: TRBV19
CDR3: CASSILGYRLNTEAFF

V: TRBV15
CDR3: CATRPFGDGEQFF

V: TRBV9
CDR3: CASSVGSGNEKLFF

V: TRBV5-1
CDR3: CASSWDRVNEQFF

V: TRBV27
CDR3: CASSLGTNQGQPQHF

V: TRBV7-2
CDR3: CASSLRTSGGGSTDTQYF

V: TRBV6-6
CDR3: CASSYFTGDPYEQYF

V: TRBV4-1
CDR3: CASSLALDEQFF

V: TRBV11-2
CDR3: CASSIGDRFNYGYTF

V: TRBV12-3/TRBV12-4
CDR3: CASSLRQGNGYTF

V: TRBV2
CDR3: CASSKIGQANTGELFF

V: TRBV4-3
CDR3: CASSQSVQLNTEAFF

V: TRBV19
CDR3: CASSIYPGRTNTEAFF

V: TRBV5-1
CDR3: CASNLDRGTEAFF

V: TRBV24-1
CDR3: CATSDPGTGPVNEQFF

V: TRBV11-3
CDR3: CASSPITGELFF

V: TRBV4-2
CDR3: CASSQDGLAPNTGELFF

V: TRBV4-1
CDR3: CASKQFTNTGELFF

V: TRBV5-4
CDR3: CASSLARSLNTGELFF

V: TRBV4-3
CDR3: CASSQDQGQYQPQHF

V: TRBV23-1
CDR3: CAIEGQGPLGAFF

V: TRBV12-5
CDR3: CASGTLAGGADTQYF

V: TRBV28
CDR3: CASGKQGHEQYF

V: TRBV11-3
CDR3: CASSLDIRSEQYF

V: TRBV2
CDR3: CASSEVPSGAYEQYF

V: TRBV7-2
CDR3: CASNPGGSYNEQFF

V: TRBV6-1
CDR3: CASSEASGYGYTF

V: TRBV3-1/TRBV3-2
CDR3: CASSQGSRGGSYNEQFF

V: TRBV7-3
CDR3: CASSQGYIHAGEQYF

V: TRBV11-2
CDR3: CASSSLRTGGYYGYTF

V: TRBV11-2
CDR3: CASSRTNTGELFF

V: TRBV28
CDR3: CASSPSAGAYSYEQYF

V: TRBV7-8
CDR3: CASSRTVSYEQYF

V: TRBV7-9
CDR3: CASSLMQGWDEQFF

V: TRBV4-3
CDR3: CASSQDVRGTGELFF

V: TRBV7-2
CDR3: CASSYRDRDVNSPLHF

V: TRBV18
CDR3: CASSRYTERDRGHYGYTF

V: TRBV27
CDR3: CASSPRRDGGGYTF

V: TRBV27
CDR3: CASTGGGGYNEQFF

V: TRBV3-1/TRBV3-2
CDR3: CASSYRGRNQPQHF

V: TRBV27
CDR3: CASSFRPGGDSSPYEQYF

V: TRBV7-3
CDR3: CASSLISSGRNEQFF

V: TRBV6-1
CDR3: CASSENFGPGNEKLFF

V: TRBV5-1
CDR3: CASSLRLAGVTDTQYF

V: TRBV2
CDR3: CASRQGQGGSYEQYF

V: TRBV7-3
CDR3: CASSFFGGQPQHF

V: TRBV7-9
CDR3: CASRRRGQGALNTGELFF

V: TRBV27
CDR3: CASSPGTSGIYEQFF

V: TRBV27
CDR3: CASSLTGLTSSYEQYF

V: TRBV9
CDR3: CASSVGLADNEQYF

V: TRBV20-1
CDR3: CSASRGANEKLFF

V: TRBV6-5
CDR3: CASSGTGELFF

V: TRBV19
CDR3: CASSIERAYEQYF

V: TRBV7-2
CDR3: CASSLPTGNVAEAFF

V: TRBV28
CDR3: CASSFIPGGNTIYF